Following are 18 T cell receptor beta chains from one sample sequenced in a study of T cell responses to AZD1222 COVID-19 vaccine (dated by TCRdb to the early 2020s). The time point label, read with the paper, signifies: baseline before first vaccination. The receptor library was made with the immunoSEQ multiplex PCR assay. In its TCRdb copy, this immuneACCESS table keeps in-frame sequences only and misses some clones. Where compared with another copy, unresolved V genes explain less than half of these, and the others have no known cause. This sample holds fewer than 110,000 clones; over 75% were observed only once. The top ten hold approximately 15% of the sample. The specimen comprised peripheral blood, sampled on day 0 of AZD1222 vaccination. The origin of the receptors is an adult in good health.

The gene calls are TRBV5-1 and TRBJ2-1; TRBD1 might be the D (6 bases). V lost 0 bases to trimming and J lost 7 bases, with 8 bases between them. The CDR3 has 13 amino acids. Germline V gives CDR1 SGHRS, CDR2 YFSETQ. CDR3 nucleotides: TGCGCCAGCAGCTTGGGACAGGCAAATGAGCAGTTCTTC. Its protein product is CASSLGQANEQFF.

The chain combines TRBV27 with TRBJ1-5; perhaps TRBD1 as D (6 bases). The CDR3 extends over 15 amino acids. Germline V lookup: CDR1 MNHEY, CDR2 SMNVEV (reference sequence). Between the trimmed V and J ends, which lost 7 bases and 2 bases, there was a span of 15 bases. The CDR3 spells CASTKTGLGNQPQHF. As DNA, the CDR3 is TGTGCCAGCACTAAAACAGGGCTGGGCAATCAGCCCCAGCATTTT.

This clone has a handful of counts. This chain joins TRBV7-9 and TRBJ1-1; weak D call: TRBD1 (6 bases). Germline V gene data show CDR1 as SEHNR and CDR2 as FQNEAQ (reference sequence). V lost 8 bases to trimming and J lost 4 bases, with 14 bases between them. This CDR3 spans 13 amino acids. CDR3 region: CASRGQRTTEAFF. As DNA, the CDR3 is TGTGCCAGCCGTGGACAGAGGACCACTGAAGCTTTCTTT.

The V and J genes are TRBV6-6 and TRBJ1-2; D unclear. Looked up from germline, CDR1 is MNHNY and CDR2 is SVGAGI (reference sequence). This CDR3 has 14 residues. The V gene lost 2 bases and the J gene lost 4 bases, with 11 bases spanning the gap. CDR3 DNA sequence: TGTGCCAGCAGTTACACGGGGTTGACCTATGGCTACACCTTC. It encodes CASSYTGLTYGYTF.

The chain combines TRBV19 with TRBJ2-1, with 8 nucleotides matching TRBD1. Germline V lookup: CDR1 LNHDA, CDR2 SQIVND (reference sequence). The ends lost 3 bases at V and 15 bases at J; junction bases unmatched: 16. CDR3 length: 15 residues. CDR3 in amino acids: CASSMRGQEGSLRFF. The CDR3 nucleotides read TGTGCCAGTAGTATGAGGGGACAGGAGGGATCCTTGCGGTTCTTC. Combining the CDR3 with reference TRBV19 and TRBJ2-1 gives the whole variable domain DGGITQSPKYLFRKEGQNVTLSCEQNLNHDAMYWYRQDPGQGLRLIYYSQIVNDFQKGDIAEGYSVSREKKESFPLTVTSAQKNPTAFYLCASSMRGQEGSLRFFGPGTRLTVL.

This rearrangement joins TRBV5-3 to TRBJ1-2; D remains unclear. TRBV5-3 is marked as an open reading frame, function uncertain. This CDR3 is built from 12 residues. V dropped 1 base and J dropped 2 bases, with 3 bases sitting between them. The CDR3 DNA reads TGTGCCAGAAGCTTGACCAACTATGGCTACACCTTC. It is translated as CARSLTNYGYTF.

This chain joins TRBV6-1 and TRBJ1-4; TRBD1 aligns across 7 bases. V gave up 3 bases and J gave up 4 bases; unmatched junction bases: 8. The CDR3 sequence is 16 residues long. CDR1 and CDR2 from the germline V gene are MNHNS and SASEGT. CDR3 coding DNA: TGTGCCAGCAGTGAGGGACTCAGGGGGGTTAATGAAAAACTGTTTTTT. It encodes CASSEGLRGVNEKLFF.

The chain couples TRBV28 to TRBJ1-5; no clear D gene. Germline V gene lookup returns CDR1 MDHEN and CDR2 SYDVKM. The CDR3 contains 13 residues. V was trimmed by 4 bases and J by 6 bases, leaving 10 bases between them. CDR3 bases: TGTGCCAGCAGTTCCGCCCCCCGTCAGCCCCAGCATTTT. Its translation is CASSSAPRQPQHF.

The chain combines TRBV5-1 with TRBJ1-1; 7 bases align to TRBD1. The CDR3 sequence is 14 residues long. Germline V gene data show CDR1 as SGHRS and CDR2 as YFSETQ. V lost 3 bases, J lost 6 bases, and 8 bases stayed unmatched. CDR3 bases: TGCGCCAGCAGCTCTGACAGGGTGAAGGCTGAAGCTTTCTTT. Encoded protein: CASSSDRVKAEAFF. Full variable domain (rest looked up from reference TRBV5-1 and TRBJ1-1): KAGVTQTPRYLIKTRGQQVTLSCSPISGHRSVSWYQQTPGQGLQFLFEYFSETQRNKGNFPGRFSGRQFSNSRSEMNVSTLELGDSALYLCASSSDRVKAEAFFGQGTRLTVV.

The chain links TRBV7-7 to TRBJ2-2; D gene unclear. Per germline, CDR1 SSHAT and CDR2 FNYEAQ (reference sequence). V was shortened by 0 bases and J by 0 bases, with 8 bases between the two germline ends. CDR3 length equals 16 residues. CDR3 loop: CASSLASIANTGELFF. CDR3 DNA: TGTGCCAGCAGCTTAGCGTCCATCGCGAACACCGGGGAGCTGTTTTTT.

The gene calls are TRBV6-1 and TRBJ2-7, with D possibly TRBD2 on 7 matching bases. The V end was cut by 1 base, the J end by 3 bases, with 16 bases between. CDR3 length: 16 amino acids. CDR1 and CDR2 from the germline V gene are MNHNS and SASEGT. The CDR3 spells CASSEVGGGSGYEQYF. CDR3 sequence (DNA): TGTGCCAGCAGTGAAGTGGGGGGCGGGAGCGGCTACGAGCAGTACTTC.

J is TRBJ2-1 and V is TRBV19; TRBD2 matches at 13 bases. V gave up 5 bases and J gave up 7 bases; unmatched junction bases: 14. The germline CDR1 and CDR2 sequences are LNHDA and SQIVND (reference sequence). The CDR3 has 18 amino acids. The chain's CDR3 is CASSPLLAGGPKVNEQFF. The CDR3 DNA is TGTGCCAGTAGTCCATTACTAGCGGGAGGGCCGAAAGTAAATGAGCAGTTCTTC.

The rearrangement links TRBV9 to TRBJ1-1, with no clear D. Germline V gene lookup returns CDR1 SGDLS and CDR2 YYNGEE. The CDR3 loop spans 15 amino acids. The germline V and J ends were trimmed by 0 bases and 1 base, with 10 bases remaining between them. The CDR3 loop is CASSVDVGKNTEAFF. The CDR3 DNA follows: TGTGCCAGCAGCGTAGATGTAGGGAAGAACACTGAAGCTTTCTTT.

The rearrangement links TRBV19 to TRBJ1-3; maybe TRBD1 (5 bases). The length of the CDR3 is 16 residues. From germline, CDR1 is LNHDA and CDR2 SQIVND (reference sequence). Trimming stripped 2 bases from V and 2 bases from J, with 13 bases between. The CDR3 DNA follows: TGTGCCAGTAGTATACTGGCAGGGAGAGCTGGAAACACCATATATTTT. This translates into CASSILAGRAGNTIYF. Full variable domain (remainder filled in from reference TRBV19 and TRBJ1-3): DGGITQSPKYLFRKEGQNVTLSCEQNLNHDAMYWYRQDPGQGLRLIYYSQIVNDFQKGDIAEGYSVSREKKESFPLTVTSAQKNPTAFYLCASSILAGRAGNTIYFGEGSWLTVV.

This chain links TRBV28 with TRBJ2-7, with 9 bases fitting TRBD2. With V trimmed by 7 bases and J by 2 bases, 6 bases remained unmatched. The V gene's germline CDR1 is MDHEN and CDR2 SYDVKM. This CDR3 is built from 14 residues. CDR3 protein: CASTSGRWPYEQYF. The CDR3 nucleotides are TGTGCCAGCACAAGCGGGAGGTGGCCCTACGAGCAGTACTTC.

As to this clone: This CDR3 is also generated by other DNA sequences in the sample. The chain links TRBV27 to TRBJ1-5; D gene unclear. The CDR3 is 13 amino acids. The germline CDR1 and CDR2 sequences are MNHEY and SMNVEV (reference sequence). V was cut by 2 bases and J by 2 bases, with 4 bases left in between. The CDR3 nucleotides read TGTGCCAGCAGTTTAAGGGGCAATCAGCCCCAGCATTTT. Translated, it gives CASSLRGNQPQHF.

The chain is built from TRBV18 and TRBJ1-5; D perhaps matches TRBD1 (5 bases). The CDR3 has 13 amino acids. The V gene's germline CDR1 is KGHSH and CDR2 LQKENI. V lost 5 bases and J 7 bases, leaving 12 bases between the germline ends. CDR3 sequence reads: CASSRGWQQPQHF. As DNA, the CDR3 is TGTGCCAGCTCAAGGGGCTGGCAGCAGCCCCAGCATTTT.

The DNA for the CDR3 is TGCAGCGTAGGCGGGACGGATAATGAAAAACTGTTTTTT. This encodes CSVGGTDNEKLFF. This rearrangement joins TRBV29-1 to TRBJ1-4, with a weak D call TRBD1 (5 bases). CDR1 and CDR2 from the germline V gene are SQVTM and ANQGSEA. The CDR3 runs to 13 residues. V shed 6 bases and J shed 4 bases, with 12 bases lying between them. The variable domain in full, with the rest retrieved from reference TRBV29-1 and TRBJ1-4, is SAVISQKPSRDICQRGTSLTIQCQVDSQVTMMFWYRQQPGQSLTLIATANQGSEATYESGFVIDKFPISRPNLTFSTLTVSNMSPEDSSIYLCSVGGTDNEKLFFGSGTQLSVL.